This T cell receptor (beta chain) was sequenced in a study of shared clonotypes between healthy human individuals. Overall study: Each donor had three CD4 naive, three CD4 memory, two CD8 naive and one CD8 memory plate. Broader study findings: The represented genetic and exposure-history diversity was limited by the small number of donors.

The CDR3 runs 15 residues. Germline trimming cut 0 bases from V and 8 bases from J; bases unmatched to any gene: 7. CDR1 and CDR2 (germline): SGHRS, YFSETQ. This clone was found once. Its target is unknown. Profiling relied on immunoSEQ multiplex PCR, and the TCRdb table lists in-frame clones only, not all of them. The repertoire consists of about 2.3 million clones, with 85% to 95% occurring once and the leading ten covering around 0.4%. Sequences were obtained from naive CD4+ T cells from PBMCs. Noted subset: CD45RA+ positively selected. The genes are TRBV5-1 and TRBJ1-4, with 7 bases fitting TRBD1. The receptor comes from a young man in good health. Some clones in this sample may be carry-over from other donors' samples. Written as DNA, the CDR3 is TGCGCCAGCAGCTTGGGAACAGGGGTCCGGGAAAAACTGTTTTTT. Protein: CASSLGTGVREKLFF.